A single TCR beta chain is shown here with its context. The sample is drawn from a study of CD8+CD57+ T cells in acquired aplastic anemia. The wider study: An average of roughly 3 ug of DNA was obtained from sorted CD4+ and CD8+ cells. About 10 million reads, on average, were obtained for CD4+ cells from healthy donors.

The CDR3 extends over 13 amino acids. Germline assignment: CDR1 SQVTM and CDR2 ANQGSEA. Trimming took off 2 bases at V and 4 bases at J, with 12 bases between the two ends. The study profiled TCR beta VDJ and CDR3 using genomic DNA as template. TCRdb itself ran the reads through MiXCR, one entry per CDR3 protein. Of 150,000 to 200,000 distinct CDR3 sequences in the sample, around 45% were seen once. The TCR sequence derives from a human donor in good health. Sequenced: sorted CD4+, CD8+, or CD8+CD57+ T cells (not recorded which) from PBMCs. The chain is built from TRBV29-1 and TRBJ2-7; the D call may be TRBD1 or TRBD2 (5 bases each). In DNA form, the CDR3 reads TGCAGCGTTGAAAAACCGGGACCTTACGAGCAGTACTTC. Amino acid sequence: CSVEKPGPYEQYF.